This T cell receptor (beta chain) emerged from a study of identical twins. One entry per CDR3 protein, called by TCRdb with MiXCR from the 5' RACE reads. The sample gives roughly 250,000 distinct CDR3 sequences, over 13% of which show up once; 8.8% is in the top ten. Healthy Caucasians were all of the donors. This clonotype has ten or more counts. The origin of this receptor is a woman younger than 30 in good health. Sequencing used memory (CD45RO+) T cells sorted from blood.

CDR3 DNA sequence: TGCGCCAGCAGCTTGGCACAACCTCAAGAGACCCAGTACTTC. Protein sequence: CASSLAQPQETQYF. V gene TRBV5-1 combines with J gene TRBJ2-5; D is unresolved. Trimming took off 0 bases at V and 2 bases at J, with 8 bases between the two ends. Germline V gene lookup returns CDR1 SGHRS and CDR2 YFSETQ. CDR3 size: 14 residues. Filled out from reference TRBV5-1 and TRBJ2-5, the complete variable domain reads KAGVTQTPRYLIKTRGQQVTLSCSPISGHRSVSWYQQTPGQGLQFLFEYFSETQRNKGNFPGRFSGRQFSNSRSEMNVSTLELGDSALYLCASSLAQPQETQYFGPGTRLLVL.